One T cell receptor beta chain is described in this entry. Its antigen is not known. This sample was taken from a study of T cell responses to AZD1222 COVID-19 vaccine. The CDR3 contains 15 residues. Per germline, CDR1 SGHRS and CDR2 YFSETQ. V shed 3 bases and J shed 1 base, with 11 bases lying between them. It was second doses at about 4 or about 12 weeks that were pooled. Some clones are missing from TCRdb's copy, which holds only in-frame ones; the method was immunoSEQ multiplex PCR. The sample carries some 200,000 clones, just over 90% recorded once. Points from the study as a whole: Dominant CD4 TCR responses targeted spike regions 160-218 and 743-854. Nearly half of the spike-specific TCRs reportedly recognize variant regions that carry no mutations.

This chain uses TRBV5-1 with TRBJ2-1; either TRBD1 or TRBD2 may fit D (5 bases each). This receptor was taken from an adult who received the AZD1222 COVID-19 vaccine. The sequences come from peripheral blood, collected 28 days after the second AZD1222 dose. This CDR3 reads CASSWDLGSYNEQFF. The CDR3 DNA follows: TGCGCCAGCAGCTGGGACCTCGGGTCCTACAATGAGCAGTTCTTC.